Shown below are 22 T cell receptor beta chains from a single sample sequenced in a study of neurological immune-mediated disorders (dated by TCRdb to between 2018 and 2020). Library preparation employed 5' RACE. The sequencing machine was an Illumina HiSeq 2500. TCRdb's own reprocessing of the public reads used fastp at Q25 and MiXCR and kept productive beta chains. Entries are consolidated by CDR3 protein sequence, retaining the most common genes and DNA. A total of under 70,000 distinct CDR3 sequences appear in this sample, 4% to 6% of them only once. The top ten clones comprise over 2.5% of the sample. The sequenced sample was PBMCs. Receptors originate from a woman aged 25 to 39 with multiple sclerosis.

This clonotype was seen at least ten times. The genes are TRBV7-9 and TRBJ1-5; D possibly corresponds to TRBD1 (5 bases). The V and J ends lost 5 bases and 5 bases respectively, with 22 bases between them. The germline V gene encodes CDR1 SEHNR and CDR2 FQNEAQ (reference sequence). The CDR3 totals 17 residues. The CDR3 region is CASSPANGAWGDQPQHF. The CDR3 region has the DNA TGTGCCAGCAGCCCCGCCAATGGGGCGTGGGGGGATCAGCCCCAGCATTTT.

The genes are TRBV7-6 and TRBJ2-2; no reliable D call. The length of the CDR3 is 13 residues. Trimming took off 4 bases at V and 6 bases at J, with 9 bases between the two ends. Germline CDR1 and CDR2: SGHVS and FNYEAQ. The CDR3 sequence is CASSYRISGELFF. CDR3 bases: TGTGCCAGCAGCTATAGAATTTCCGGGGAGCTGTTTTTT.

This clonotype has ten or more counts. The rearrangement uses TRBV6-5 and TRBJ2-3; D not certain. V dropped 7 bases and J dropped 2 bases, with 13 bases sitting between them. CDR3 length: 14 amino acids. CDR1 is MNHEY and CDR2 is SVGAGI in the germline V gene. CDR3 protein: CASTPPGYTDTQYF. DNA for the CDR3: TGTGCCAGCACCCCTCCGGGCTACACAGATACGCAGTATTTT.

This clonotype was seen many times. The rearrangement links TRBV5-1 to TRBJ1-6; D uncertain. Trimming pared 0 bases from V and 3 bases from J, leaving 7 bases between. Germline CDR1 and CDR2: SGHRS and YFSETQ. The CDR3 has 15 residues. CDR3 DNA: TGCGCCAGCAGCTTGGGGCCGGGCTATAATTCACCCCTCCACTTT. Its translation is CASSLGPGYNSPLHF.

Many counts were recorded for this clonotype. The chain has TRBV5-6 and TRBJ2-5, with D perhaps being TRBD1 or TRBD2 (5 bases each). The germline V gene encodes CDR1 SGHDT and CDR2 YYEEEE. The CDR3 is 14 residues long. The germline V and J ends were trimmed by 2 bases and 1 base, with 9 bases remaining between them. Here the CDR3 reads CASSFEGPQETQYF. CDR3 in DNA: TGTGCCAGCAGCTTTGAGGGGCCCCAAGAGACCCAGTACTTC.

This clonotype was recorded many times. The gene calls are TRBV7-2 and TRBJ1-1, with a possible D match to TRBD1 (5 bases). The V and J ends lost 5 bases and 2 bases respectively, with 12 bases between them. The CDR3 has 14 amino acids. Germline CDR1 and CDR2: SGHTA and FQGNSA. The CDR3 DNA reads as TGTGCCAGCAGCCCGAGGGGCCCTAACACTGAAGCTTTCTTT. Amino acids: CASSPRGPNTEAFF.

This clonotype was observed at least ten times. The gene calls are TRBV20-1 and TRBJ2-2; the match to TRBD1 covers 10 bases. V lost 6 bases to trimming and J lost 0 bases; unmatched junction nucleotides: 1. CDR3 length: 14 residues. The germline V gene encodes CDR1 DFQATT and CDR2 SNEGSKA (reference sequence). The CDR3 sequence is CSAGQGPNTGELFF. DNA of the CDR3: TGCAGTGCGGGACAGGGGCCGAACACCGGGGAGCTGTTTTTT.

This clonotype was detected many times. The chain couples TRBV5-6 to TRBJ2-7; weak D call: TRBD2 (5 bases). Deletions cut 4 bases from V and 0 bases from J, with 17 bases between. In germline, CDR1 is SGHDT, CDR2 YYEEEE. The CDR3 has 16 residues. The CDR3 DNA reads TGTGCCAGCAGCGGCCCGGCCGGGGTTAGCTCCTACGAGCAGTACTTC. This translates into CASSGPAGVSSYEQYF.

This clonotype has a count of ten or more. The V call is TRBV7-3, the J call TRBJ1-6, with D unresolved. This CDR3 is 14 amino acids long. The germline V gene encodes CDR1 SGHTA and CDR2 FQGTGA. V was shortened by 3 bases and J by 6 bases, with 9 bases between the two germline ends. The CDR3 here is CASSFLAANSPLHF. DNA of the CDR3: TGTGCCAGCAGCTTTTTGGCGGCTAATTCACCCCTCCACTTT.

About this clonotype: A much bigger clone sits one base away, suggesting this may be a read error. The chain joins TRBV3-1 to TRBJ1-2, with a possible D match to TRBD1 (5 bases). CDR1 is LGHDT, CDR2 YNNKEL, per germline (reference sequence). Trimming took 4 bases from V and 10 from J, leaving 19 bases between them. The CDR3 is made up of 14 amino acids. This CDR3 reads CASSLQSGRGVYTF. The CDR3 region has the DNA TGTGCCAGCAGCCTTCAGTCGGGAAGGGGTGTCTACACCTTC.

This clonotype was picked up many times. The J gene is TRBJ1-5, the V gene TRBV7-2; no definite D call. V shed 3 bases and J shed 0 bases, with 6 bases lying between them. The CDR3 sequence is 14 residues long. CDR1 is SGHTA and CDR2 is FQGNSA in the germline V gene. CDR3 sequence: CASSFADSNQPQHF. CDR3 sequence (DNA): TGTGCCAGCAGCTTTGCAGATAGCAATCAGCCCCAGCATTTT.

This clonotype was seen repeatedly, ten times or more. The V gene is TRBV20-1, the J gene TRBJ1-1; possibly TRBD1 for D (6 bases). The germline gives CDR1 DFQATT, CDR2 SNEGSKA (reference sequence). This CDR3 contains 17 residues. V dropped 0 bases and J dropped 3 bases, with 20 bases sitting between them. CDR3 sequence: CSARDRSGRGRDTEAFF. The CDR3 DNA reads TGCAGTGCTAGAGATCGTTCGGGCAGGGGACGCGACACTGAAGCTTTCTTT.

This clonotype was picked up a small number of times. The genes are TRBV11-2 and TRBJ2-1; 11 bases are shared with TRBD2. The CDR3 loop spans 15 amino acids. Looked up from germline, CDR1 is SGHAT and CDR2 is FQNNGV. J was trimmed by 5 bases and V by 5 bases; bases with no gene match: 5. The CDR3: CASSLPSGGNNEQFF. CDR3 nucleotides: TGTGCCAGCAGCCTCCCTAGCGGGGGGAACAATGAGCAGTTCTTC.

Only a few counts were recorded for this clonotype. The CDR3 DNA follows: TGTGCCAGCAGCCCCGGGAGCGCCCGCACAGATACGCAGTATTTT. Translated, it gives CASSPGSARTDTQYF. This chain links TRBV12-3 or TRBV12-4 with TRBJ2-3; tentative D call: TRBD2 (6 bases). This CDR3 comprises 15 residues. Trimming took off 6 bases at V and 1 base at J, with 14 bases between the two ends.

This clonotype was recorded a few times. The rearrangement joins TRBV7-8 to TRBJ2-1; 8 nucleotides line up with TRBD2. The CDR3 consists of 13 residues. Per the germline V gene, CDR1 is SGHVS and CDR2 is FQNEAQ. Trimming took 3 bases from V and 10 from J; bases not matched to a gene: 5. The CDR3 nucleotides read TGTGCCAGCAGCTTTAGCGGGGCCAGGGAGCAGTTCTTC. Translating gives CASSFSGAREQFF. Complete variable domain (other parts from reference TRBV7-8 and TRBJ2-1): GAGVSQSPRYKVAKRGQDVALRCDPISGHVSLFWYQQALGQGPEFLTYFQNEAQLDKSGLPSDRFFAERPEGSVSTLKIQRTQQEDSAVYLCASSFSGAREQFFGPGTRLTVL.

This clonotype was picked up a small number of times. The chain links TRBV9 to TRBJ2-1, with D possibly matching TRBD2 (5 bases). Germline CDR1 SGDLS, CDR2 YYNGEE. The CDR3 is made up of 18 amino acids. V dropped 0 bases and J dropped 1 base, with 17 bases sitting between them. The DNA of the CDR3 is TGTGCCAGCAGCGTAGCGAGGGCACGGACGAGATCCTACAATGAGCAGTTCTTC. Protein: CASSVARARTRSYNEQFF.

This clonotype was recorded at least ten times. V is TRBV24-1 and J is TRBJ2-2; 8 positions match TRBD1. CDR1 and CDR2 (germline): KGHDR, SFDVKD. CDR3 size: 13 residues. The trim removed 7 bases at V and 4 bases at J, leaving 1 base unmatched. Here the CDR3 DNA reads TGTGCCACCAGACAGGGGGTCACCGGGGAGCTGTTTTTT. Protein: CATRQGVTGELFF.

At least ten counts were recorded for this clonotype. This CDR3 reads CASSYNSNQPQHF. Here the CDR3 DNA reads TGTGCCAGCAGTTACAATAGCAATCAGCCCCAGCATTTT. This rearrangement joins TRBV6-5 to TRBJ1-5; D remains unclear. The CDR3 loop spans 13 amino acids. Germline values: CDR1 MNHEY, CDR2 SVGAGI. V lost 2 bases and J 0 bases, leaving 2 bases between the germline ends.

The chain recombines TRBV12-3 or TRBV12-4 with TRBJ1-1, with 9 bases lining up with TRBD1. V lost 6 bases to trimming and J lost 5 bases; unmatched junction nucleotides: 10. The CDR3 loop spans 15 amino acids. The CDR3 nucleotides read TGTGCCAGCAGCTCTATTACAGGGGGCAATACTGAAGCTTTCTTT. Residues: CASSSITGGNTEAFF.

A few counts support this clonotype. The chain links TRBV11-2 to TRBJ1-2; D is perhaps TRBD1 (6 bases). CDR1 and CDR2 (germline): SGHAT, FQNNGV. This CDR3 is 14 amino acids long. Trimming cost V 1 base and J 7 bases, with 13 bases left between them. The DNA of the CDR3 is TGTGCCAGCAGCTTAGGGACAGTAGAGGGTGGCTACACCTTC. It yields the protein CASSLGTVEGGYTF.

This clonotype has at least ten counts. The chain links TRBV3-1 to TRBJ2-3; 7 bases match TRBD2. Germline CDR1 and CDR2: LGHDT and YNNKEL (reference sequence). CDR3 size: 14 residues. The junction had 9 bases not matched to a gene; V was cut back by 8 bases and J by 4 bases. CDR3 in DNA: TGTGCCAGCTGGAGCGGGGCCGCCGCAGATACGCAGTATTTT. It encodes CASWSGAAADTQYF.

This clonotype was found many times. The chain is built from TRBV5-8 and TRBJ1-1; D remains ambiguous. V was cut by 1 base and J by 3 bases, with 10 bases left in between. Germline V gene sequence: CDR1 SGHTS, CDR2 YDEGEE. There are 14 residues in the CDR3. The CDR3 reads CASSLWAEHTEAFF. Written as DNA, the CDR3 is TGTGCCAGCAGCTTGTGGGCCGAACACACTGAAGCTTTCTTT.